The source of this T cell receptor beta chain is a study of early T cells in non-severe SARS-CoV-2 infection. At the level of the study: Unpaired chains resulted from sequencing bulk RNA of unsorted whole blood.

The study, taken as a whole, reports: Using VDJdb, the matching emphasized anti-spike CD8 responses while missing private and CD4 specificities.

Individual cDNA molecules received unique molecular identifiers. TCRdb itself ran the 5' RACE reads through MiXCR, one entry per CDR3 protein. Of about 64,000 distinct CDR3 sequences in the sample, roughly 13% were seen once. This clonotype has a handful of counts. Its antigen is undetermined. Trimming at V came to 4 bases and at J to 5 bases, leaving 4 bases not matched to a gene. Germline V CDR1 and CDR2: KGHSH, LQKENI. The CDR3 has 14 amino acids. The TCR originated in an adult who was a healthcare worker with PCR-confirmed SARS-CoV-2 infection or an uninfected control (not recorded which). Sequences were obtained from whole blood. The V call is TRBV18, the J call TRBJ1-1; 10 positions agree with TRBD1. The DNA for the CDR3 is TGTGCCAGCTCACTCCCGGGACAGGGGACTGAAGCTTTCTTT. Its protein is CASSLPGQGTEAFF. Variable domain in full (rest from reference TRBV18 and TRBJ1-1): NAGVMQNPRHLVRRRGQEARLRCSPMKGHSHVYWYRQLPEEGLKFMVYLQKENIIDESGMPKERFSAEFPKEGPSILRIQQVVRGDSAAYFCASSLPGQGTEAFFGQGTRLTVV.